This passage covers 28 T cell receptor beta chains from one sample sequenced in a study of blood T cell repertoires in COVID-19. The data were produced by immunoSEQ multiplex PCR, yet TCRdb's version contains in-frame clones alone and is incomplete. The sample includes about 200,000 clones, around four fifths of them seen just once. Specimen: PBMCs or T cells enriched from blood (not recorded which). The source is a man aged 35 to 55 who had recovered from COVID-19.

The chain is built from TRBV7-2 and TRBJ2-3; 8 nucleotides align to TRBD2. The CDR3 has 14 residues. The V and J ends lost 0 bases and 5 bases, in that order; junction bases with no gene match: 1. Looked up from germline, CDR1 is SGHTA and CDR2 is FQGNSA. The CDR3 protein is CASSLAAGGDTQYF. The DNA for the CDR3 is TGTGCCAGCAGCTTAGCGGCGGGGGGAGATACGCAGTATTTT.

The sample holds many counts of this clone. The gene calls are TRBV5-4 and TRBJ1-2; TRBD1 matches at 7 bases. Unmatched junction bases numbered 3, after V lost 0 bases and J lost 4 bases. The CDR3 spans 14 residues. Germline V gives CDR1 SGHNT, CDR2 YYREEE (reference sequence). CDR3 sequence reads: CASSLGGQLYGYTF. CDR3 in DNA: TGTGCCAGCAGCTTGGGGGGACAGCTCTATGGCTACACCTTC.

This chain connects TRBV21-1 to TRBJ2-2; the D segment call TRBD1 is taken from the table without a DNA check. TRBV21-1 is designated a pseudogene. The CDR3 contains 15 residues. In DNA, the CDR3 is TGTGCCAGCAGGACCGGGACAGGGTTCCCCGGGGAGCTGTTTTTT. Translating it yields CASRTGTGFPGELFF.

The chain carries TRBV5-1 and TRBJ2-1; D gene ambiguous. CDR1 is SGHRS, CDR2 YFSETQ, per germline. This CDR3 region has 15 residues. V lost 4 bases and J lost 3, with 14 bases in between. CDR3 coding DNA: TGCGCCAGCAGCCTACTGTCGTCCAACTACAATGAGCAGTTCTTC. Its translation is CASSLLSSNYNEQFF.

J is TRBJ2-7 and V is TRBV10-3, with 9 positions matching TRBD2. Germline CDR1 ENHRY, CDR2 SYGVKD. CDR3 length: 13 residues. V gave up 8 bases and J gave up 2 bases; unmatched junction bases: 4. The CDR3 coding sequence is TGTGCCATCGGGCGGGAGGGCCCCTACGAGCAGTACTTC. It codes for CAIGREGPYEQYF.

The genes are TRBV7-9 and TRBJ1-1; TRBD1 might be the D (5 bases). The CDR3 length is 13 residues. V shed 5 bases and J shed 5 bases, with 12 bases lying between them. Germline lookup yields CDR1 SEHNR and CDR2 FQNEAQ (reference sequence). CDR3 residues: CASSLDGGTEAFF. DNA for the CDR3: TGTGCCAGCAGCCTGGACGGGGGAACTGAAGCTTTCTTT.

CDR3: CATSGAGVNEQFF. The CDR3 region has the DNA TGTGCCACCAGTGGAGCAGGGGTAAATGAGCAGTTCTTC. V is TRBV24-1 and J is TRBJ2-1, with D perhaps TRBD1 (6 bases). This CDR3 spans 13 amino acids. CDR1 is KGHDR, CDR2 SFDVKD, per germline. Trimming pared 5 bases from V and 7 bases from J, leaving 11 bases between.

This clone has a handful of counts. The V and J genes are TRBV6-2 or TRBV6-3 and TRBJ1-1; perhaps TRBD1 as D (5 bases). With 4 bases removed from V and 1 base from J, the gap between germline ends came to 10 bases. CDR3 length: 14 residues. Germline assignment: CDR1 MNHEY and CDR2 SVGEGT. The CDR3 coding sequence is TGTGCCAGCAGTTTACGGGGGGAGAACACTGAAGCTTTCTTT. Translation: CASSLRGENTEAFF.

The chain has TRBV18 and TRBJ2-1, with TRBD2 identical over 12 bases. This CDR3 has 15 amino acids. CDR1 is KGHSH, CDR2 LQKENI, per germline. V shed 3 bases and J 8 bases; nucleotides not matched to a gene: 5. This chain's CDR3 is CASSPFTSGGYEQFF. The CDR3 DNA reads as TGTGCCAGCTCACCGTTCACTAGCGGGGGGTATGAGCAGTTCTTC.

The rearrangement joins TRBV2 to TRBJ1-1, with TRBD1 identical over 10 bases. Trimming removed 3 bases from V and 5 bases from J; junction bases left unmatched: 3. The CDR3 consists of 14 residues. Germline loops: CDR1 SNHLY, CDR2 FYNNEI. CDR3 protein: CASSDRTGGTEAFF. The CDR3 coding sequence is TGTGCCAGCAGTGATCGGACAGGGGGAACTGAAGCTTTCTTT.

This clone occurred a few times. This CDR3 is CAWDYAGSGANVLTF. The CDR3 coding sequence is TGTGCCTGGGACTATGCAGGGTCTGGGGCCAACGTCCTGACTTTC. The chain carries TRBV30 and TRBJ2-6; the D gene could be TRBD1 or TRBD2 (5 bases each). The V end lost 5 bases, the J end lost 1 base, and 12 bases lay between the germline ends. This CDR3 comprises 15 residues. From germline, CDR1 is GTSNPN and CDR2 SVGIG (reference sequence).

This clone occurred once. The chain carries TRBV10-3 and TRBJ1-5, with D unclear. This CDR3 is built from 16 residues. V shed 3 bases and J shed 0 bases, with 12 bases lying between them. CDR1 is ENHRY, CDR2 SYGVKD, per germline. CDR3 nucleotides: TGTGCCATCAGTGATCGGGCGGGTTATAGCAATCAGCCCCAGCATTTT. Translation: CAISDRAGYSNQPQHF.

The chain has TRBV15 and TRBJ2-2, with D maybe TRBD1 (5 bases). Germline CDR1 is LNHNV and CDR2 is YYDKDF (reference sequence). This CDR3 has 17 amino acids. V gave up 4 bases and J gave up 3 bases, with 18 bases separating them. The CDR3 sequence is CATSKRRQRWDTGELFF. The CDR3 region has the DNA TGTGCCACCAGCAAGCGCAGACAGAGGTGGGACACCGGGGAGCTGTTTTTT.

This clone was counted only a few times. The rearrangement links TRBV13 to TRBJ2-7; D is uncertain. V lost 3 bases and J lost 3, with 12 bases in between. Germline values: CDR1 PRHDT, CDR2 FYEKMQ (reference sequence). The CDR3 totals 14 residues. The CDR3 nucleotides are TGTGCCAGCAGCTTTCAAGCCCTCGTCTACGAGCAGTACTTC. This gives the protein CASSFQALVYEQYF.

The chain employs TRBV27 and TRBJ2-3; D not resolved. Germline CDR1 MNHEY, CDR2 SMNVEV (reference sequence). The CDR3 is made up of 14 amino acids. The germline V and J ends were trimmed by 3 bases and 5 bases, with 12 bases remaining between them. CDR3 nucleotide sequence: TGTGCCAGCAGTTTCGTCCCCTTCGGAGATACGCAGTATTTT. Translation: CASSFVPFGDTQYF.

This chain uses TRBV11-2 with TRBJ2-1; D is unclear. Germline-derived CDR1 and CDR2 are SGHAT and FQNNGV. The V and J ends lost 0 bases and 13 bases respectively, with 13 bases between them. The CDR3 runs 13 residues. CDR3 sequence: CASSLDLSFHQFF. The CDR3 region has the DNA TGTGCCAGCAGCTTAGATCTGAGTTTCCACCAGTTCTTC.

The gene calls are TRBV10-2 and TRBJ2-1, with D possibly being TRBD2 (5 bases). Germline CDR1 WSHSY, CDR2 SAAADI. The CDR3 totals 13 residues. With 5 bases removed from V and 6 bases from J, the gap between germline ends came to 11 bases. CDR3 residues: CASSRKRPNEQFF. In DNA form, the CDR3 reads TGCGCCAGCAGTCGTAAGCGGCCCAATGAGCAGTTCTTC.

This rearrangement joins TRBV6-5 to TRBJ2-3, with 7 bases that match TRBD1. V lost 2 bases to trimming and J lost 4 bases; unmatched junction nucleotides: 6. Germline CDR1 MNHEY, CDR2 SVGAGI. The CDR3 has 15 amino acids. The DNA of the CDR3 is TGTGCCAGCAGTTACGATGGGGACAGTCCAGATACGCAGTATTTT. Translation: CASSYDGDSPDTQYF.

In this sample, this clone turned up once. The rearrangement uses TRBV7-8 and TRBJ1-5; possibly TRBD1 for D (6 bases). The CDR3 runs to 15 residues. The germline V and J ends were trimmed by 3 bases and 3 bases, with 12 bases remaining between them. Germline CDR1 and CDR2: SGHVS and FQNEAQ. CDR3 sequence (DNA): TGTGCCAGCAGCTTCGGACAGAACTTCAATCAGCCCCAGCATTTT. Protein product: CASSFGQNFNQPQHF.

The V call is TRBV11-3, the J call TRBJ2-7; 7 nucleotides agree with TRBD1. This CDR3 is built from 13 residues. Germline-derived CDR1 and CDR2 are SGHNT and YENEEA. V lost 4 bases to trimming and J lost 3 bases; unmatched junction nucleotides: 3. The CDR3 loop is CASSSRTGYEQYF. DNA of the CDR3: TGTGCCAGCAGCTCCCGGACAGGCTACGAGCAGTACTTC.

The chain has TRBV19 and TRBJ2-7, with 10 bases that match TRBD1. Germline CDR1 is LNHDA and CDR2 is SQIVND (reference sequence). This CDR3 comprises 15 residues. With V trimmed by 4 bases and J by 6 bases, 9 bases remained unmatched. Here the CDR3 reads CASSKLGTGDSEQYF. The CDR3 bases are TGTGCCAGTAGTAAACTCGGGACAGGGGATTCCGAGCAGTACTTC. Drawing the rest from reference TRBV19 and TRBJ2-7, the complete variable domain is DGGITQSPKYLFRKEGQNVTLSCEQNLNHDAMYWYRQDPGQGLRLIYYSQIVNDFQKGDIAEGYSVSREKKESFPLTVTSAQKNPTAFYLCASSKLGTGDSEQYFGPGTRLTVT.

About this clone itself: Mismatch with germline at one junction end may stem from a read error. The chain uses TRBV6-2 or TRBV6-3 and TRBJ2-3, with TRBD2 as a possible D gene (5 bases). There are 16 residues in the CDR3. The V gene's germline CDR1 is MNHEY and CDR2 SVGEGT. The CDR3: CASSDGLAIGTDTQYF. The CDR3 region has the DNA TGTGCCAGCAGCGATGGGCTAGCCATAGGCACGGATACGCAGTATTTT.

J is TRBJ2-7 and V is TRBV7-9; tentatively, D is TRBD2 (5 bases). Trimming removed 1 base from V and 0 bases from J, with 7 bases in between. The germline V gene encodes CDR1 SEHNR and CDR2 FQNEAQ (reference sequence). The CDR3 contains 14 residues. CDR3 sequence reads: CASSLGGNSYEQYF. In nucleotides, the CDR3 is TGTGCCAGCAGCTTAGGAGGGAACTCCTACGAGCAGTACTTC.

V is TRBV4-3 and J is TRBJ2-1, with 7 bases matching TRBD1. CDR3 length equals 17 residues. The J segment lost 3 bases and the V segment lost 4 bases, leaving 12 bases of the junction unmatched. CDR1 and CDR2 from the germline V gene are LGHNA and YSLEER. Written as DNA, the CDR3 is TGCGCCAGCAGCCCTCAAATCCAACAGGGGCTCTACAATGAGCAGTTCTTC. Protein sequence: CASSPQIQQGLYNEQFF.

This clone has more than one count but fewer than ten. The chain is built from TRBV6-5 and TRBJ2-7; TRBD1 matches 8 bases. The CDR3 has 15 residues. CDR1 MNHEY and CDR2 SVGAGI come from the germline V gene. V lost 5 bases, J lost 3 bases, and 9 bases stayed unmatched. The CDR3 DNA reads as TGTGCCAGCAGTCCCCGGACAGGGCTAAACTACGAGCAGTACTTC. Protein product: CASSPRTGLNYEQYF.

This clone appeared once. The rearrangement joins TRBV6-5 to TRBJ1-4; D ambiguous. Germline V lookup: CDR1 MNHEY, CDR2 SVGAGI. The ends were cut back, 5 bases at V and 0 bases at J, with 7 bases in the middle. This CDR3 has 14 residues. CDR3 residues: CASSTQATNEKLFF. The CDR3 DNA sequence: TGTGCCAGCAGTACCCAGGCAACTAATGAAAAACTGTTTTTT.

The rearrangement uses TRBV28 and TRBJ1-4; 8 nucleotides match TRBD1. Germline V lookup: CDR1 MDHEN, CDR2 SYDVKM. Losses at the gene ends were 2 bases for V and 4 bases for J; bases not matched to a gene: 9. This CDR3 comprises 17 residues. As DNA, the CDR3 is TGTGCCAGCAGTTTAAGCGCCAGGGGGCCTTTTAATGAAAAACTGTTTTTT. This translates into CASSLSARGPFNEKLFF.

This clone came up once. This chain links TRBV6-2 or TRBV6-3 with TRBJ2-1; TRBD2 agrees at 7 bases. V dropped 5 bases and J dropped 0; count of bases not matched to a gene: 10. Germline V gives CDR1 MNHEY, CDR2 SVGEGT. This CDR3 spans 17 amino acids. CDR3 in amino acids: CASSTPFRGSSYNEQFF. In DNA form, the CDR3 reads TGTGCCAGCAGTACCCCCTTCCGCGGGAGCTCCTACAATGAGCAGTTCTTC.